The 25 T cell receptor beta chains presented below share a single source sample, sequenced in a study of T-cell memory formation after mild COVID-19. In TCRdb, the 5' RACE reads were re-called with MiXCR into one record per CDR3 protein. The table includes roughly 250,000 distinct CDR3 sequences, roughly 15% detected once. The sequenced material came from PBMCs or a T cell subset sorted from them (not recorded which). These TCRs come from a man between 18 and 29 years old who had mild COVID-19 (a few samples of this study predate the infection). Cell type and time point are not known.

This rearrangement joins TRBV7-2 to TRBJ2-3; D call uncertain. Trimming pared 4 bases from V and 0 bases from J, leaving 14 bases between. Looked up from germline, CDR1 is SGHTA and CDR2 is FQGNSA. This CDR3 spans 16 amino acids. DNA for the CDR3: TGTGCCAGCAGCTCCCAATCTATTTGGAGCACAGATACGCAGTATTTT. Protein sequence: CASSSQSIWSTDTQYF. The complete variable domain, with remaining parts taken from reference TRBV7-2 and TRBJ2-3, reads GAGVSQSPSNKVTEKGKDVELRCDPISGHTALYWYRQSLGQGLEFLIYFQGNSAPDKSGLPSDRFSAERTGGSVSTLTIQRTQQEDSAVYLCASSSQSIWSTDTQYFGPGTRLTVL.

The sample holds a few counts of this clonotype. V is TRBV3-1 and J is TRBJ2-3; 8 nucleotides match TRBD2. From germline, CDR1 is LGHDT and CDR2 YNNKEL (reference sequence). The CDR3 sequence is 15 residues long. After removal of 6 bases from V and 2 bases from J, the junction contained 7 bases not matched to a gene. CDR3: CASSPGGGLTDTQYF. In nucleotides, the CDR3 is TGTGCCAGCAGTCCCGGGGGGGGTCTCACAGATACGCAGTATTTT.

This clonotype was found a few times. The rearrangement links TRBV29-1 to TRBJ1-2, with 7 bases identical to TRBD1. The CDR3 spans 11 residues. Looked up from germline, CDR1 is SQVTM and CDR2 is ANQGSEA. Losses at the gene ends were 8 bases for V and 3 bases for J; bases not matched to a gene: 3. The CDR3 loop is CSTGTDYGYTF. The CDR3 nucleotides are TGCAGCACCGGGACAGACTATGGCTACACCTTC.

The table lists this clonotype with a few counts. This rearrangement joins TRBV7-8 to TRBJ2-1, with 10 bases aligning to TRBD2. The CDR3 is 13 residues long. Germline loops: CDR1 SGHVS, CDR2 FQNEAQ. V gave up 6 bases and J gave up 8 bases; unmatched junction bases: 4. As DNA, the CDR3 is TGTGCCAGCAGGCTAGCGGGGGTACATGAGCAGTTCTTC. Its protein product is CASRLAGVHEQFF.

Only one count was recorded for this clonotype. The gene calls are TRBV5-1 and TRBJ1-4; D is ambiguous. Germline V lookup: CDR1 SGHRS, CDR2 YFSETQ. V was shortened by 6 bases and J by 5 bases, with 11 bases between the two germline ends. The CDR3 is 13 residues long. CDR3 residues: CASIRNLNEKLFF. The CDR3 DNA reads as TGCGCCAGCATCCGAAACTTAAATGAAAAACTGTTTTTT.

The gene calls are TRBV6-5 and TRBJ2-4, with D perhaps assigned TRBD1 or TRBD2 (5 bases each). V gave up 3 bases and J gave up 5 bases, with 11 bases separating them. The CDR3 totals 14 residues. The V gene's germline CDR1 is MNHEY and CDR2 SVGAGI. CDR3 coding DNA: TGTGCCAGCAGTTATCGGGACCGCGAAAACATTCAGTACTTC. It specifies CASSYRDRENIQYF.

This clonotype occurred a few times. The chain links TRBV5-1 to TRBJ1-2; 7 nucleotides align to TRBD1. Germline-derived CDR1 and CDR2 are SGHRS and YFSETQ. This CDR3 is 14 amino acids long. Trimming took 3 bases from V and 1 from J; bases not matched to a gene: 3. In nucleotides, the CDR3 is TGCGCCAGCAGCTACAGGGGAAGTAACTATGGCTACACCTTC. Its protein product is CASSYRGSNYGYTF.

In its sample, this clonotype was seen a few times. The rearrangement joins TRBV20-1 to TRBJ2-5; unclear D gene. CDR3 length equals 15 residues. Germline CDR1 and CDR2: DFQATT and SNEGSKA (reference sequence). Trimming took 0 bases from V and 1 from J, leaving 12 bases between them. The DNA of the CDR3 is TGCAGTGCTAGAGAACGGAGTTTGGGCCAAGAGACCCAGTACTTC. Translating it yields CSARERSLGQETQYF.

In its sample, this clonotype was seen a few times. The rearrangement links TRBV5-1 to TRBJ1-2; maybe TRBD1 (6 bases). The CDR3 totals 12 residues. CDR1 is SGHRS, CDR2 YFSETQ, per germline. The ends were cut back, 0 bases at V and 11 bases at J, with 11 bases in the middle. This chain's CDR3 is CASSLEGEEYTF. CDR3 nucleotide sequence: TGCGCCAGCAGCTTGGAGGGGGAGGAGTACACCTTC.

This clonotype turned up a few times. The CDR3 region is CASSLSMASPLHF. CDR3 DNA: TGTGCCAGCAGCTTATCTATGGCTTCACCCCTCCACTTT. V is TRBV7-3 and J is TRBJ1-6; D not certain. Germline loops: CDR1 SGHTA, CDR2 FQGTGA. CDR3 length: 13 residues. The V and J ends lost 2 bases and 9 bases respectively, with 8 bases between them.

As concerns this clonotype: The CDR3 end shows no conserved phenylalanine or tryptophan, and so a read error is likely. The chain combines TRBV6-1 with TRBJ1-2; D is unresolved. This CDR3 region has 12 residues. The ends were cut back, 4 bases at V and 5 bases at J, with 8 bases in the middle. Germline CDR1 and CDR2: MNHNS and SASEGT. In DNA form, the CDR3 reads TGTGCCAGCAGTGCCCGGGAGTATGGCTACACCTTA. Protein product: CASSAREYGYTL.

Here the CDR3 reads CASSVDRGTDTQYF. As DNA, the CDR3 is TGTGCCAGCAGCGTCGACAGGGGCACAGATACGCAGTATTTT. This sequence joins TRBV11-1 and TRBJ2-3, with TRBD1 matching 7 bases. V gave up 5 bases and J gave up 1 base; unmatched junction bases: 3. This CDR3 is 14 amino acids long. Germline-derived CDR1 and CDR2 are SGHAT and FQDESV (reference sequence).

V usage is TRBV6-2 or TRBV6-3 and J usage is TRBJ1-1, with D perhaps TRBD1 (5 bases). The germline V and J ends were trimmed by 7 bases and 2 bases, with 11 bases remaining between them. The CDR3 loop spans 13 amino acids. CDR1 MNHEY and CDR2 SVGEGT come from the germline V gene. CDR3 loop: CASTVGQNTEAFF. CDR3 DNA: TGTGCCAGCACCGTCGGACAAAACACTGAAGCTTTCTTT.

This clonotype was seen ten or more times. The J gene is TRBJ1-2, the V gene TRBV2; D is undetermined. With 10 bases removed from V and 0 bases from J, the gap between germline ends came to 9 bases. The CDR3 length is 12 residues. Germline loops: CDR1 SNHLY, CDR2 FYNNEI. The CDR3 loop reads CATSEANYGYTF. For the CDR3, the DNA is TGTGCCACCTCCGAAGCTAACTATGGCTACACCTTC.

This clonotype was detected a few times. The chain recombines TRBV6-2 or TRBV6-3 with TRBJ2-5, with D possibly TRBD1 on 6 matching bases. The CDR3 consists of 16 residues. The V gene lost 2 bases and the J gene lost 5 bases, with 18 bases spanning the gap. CDR1 MNHEY and CDR2 SVGEGT come from the germline V gene. CDR3 in DNA: TGTGCCAGCAGTTACGCCTCAGGGGATTTGTGGGAGACCCAGTACTTC. Residues: CASSYASGDLWETQYF.

The rearrangement uses TRBV21-1 and TRBJ2-5; the table names TRBD2, a call not compared with the DNA. TRBV21-1 counts as a pseudogene. This CDR3 is 16 amino acids long. Here the CDR3 DNA reads TGTGCCAGCAGCAATTGGGCCCTGGGCGGCTCGGGGACCCAGTACTTC. It is translated as CASSNWALGGSGTQYF.

The CDR3 nucleotides are TGCGCCAGCAGCATGGCAGTGGGTATAGATACGCAGTATTTT. It codes for CASSMAVGIDTQYF. This chain uses TRBV5-1 with TRBJ2-3; D ambiguous. V shed 4 bases and J shed 5 bases, with 14 bases lying between them. CDR3 length: 14 amino acids. The germline V gene encodes CDR1 SGHRS and CDR2 YFSETQ.

The chain links TRBV6-4 to TRBJ2-2; D is undetermined. Trimming took off 5 bases at V and 5 bases at J, with 6 bases between the two ends. Looked up from germline, CDR1 is MRHNA and CDR2 is SNTAGT. The CDR3 consists of 12 residues. The DNA of the CDR3 is TGTGCCAGCAGTTCGAGAACCGGGGAGCTGTTTTTT. This codes for CASSSRTGELFF.

This clonotype occurred many times. The chain couples TRBV7-2 to TRBJ2-3, with 9 positions matching TRBD1. Germline V gene lookup returns CDR1 SGHTA and CDR2 FQGNSA. The CDR3 contains 14 residues. The V and J ends lost 5 bases and 14 bases, in that order; junction bases with no gene match: 14. The CDR3 spells CASSPGTGWATLYF. The CDR3 DNA reads TGTGCCAGCAGCCCCGGGACAGGGTGGGCGACCCTGTATTTT.

This clonotype was picked up a small number of times. The V call is TRBV7-2, the J call TRBJ2-7; D call uncertain. Trimming cost V 4 bases and J 1 base, with 8 bases left between them. The CDR3 runs 13 residues. The V gene's germline CDR1 is SGHTA and CDR2 FQGNSA. In DNA form, the CDR3 reads TGTGCCAGCAGCTCGGCAGGTTCCTACGAGCAGTACTTC. Protein: CASSSAGSYEQYF.

In this sample, this clonotype turned up many times. The genes are TRBV7-2 and TRBJ2-2, with 10 nucleotides matching TRBD1. The CDR3 runs to 16 residues. CDR1 is SGHTA and CDR2 is FQGNSA in the germline V gene. Germline trimming cut 8 bases from V and 5 bases from J; bases unmatched to any gene: 11. CDR3 in DNA: TGTGCCAGCGGCACGAGACAGGGGGCTCGAACCGGGGAGCTGTTTTTT. Residues: CASGTRQGARTGELFF.

This clonotype was picked up a small number of times. V gene TRBV7-2 combines with J gene TRBJ2-3, with a weak D call TRBD2 (6 bases). Germline V lookup: CDR1 SGHTA, CDR2 FQGNSA. The CDR3 consists of 16 residues. Deletions cut 5 bases from V and 3 bases from J, with 18 bases between. CDR3 DNA: TGTGCCAGCAGCCCGCGGGGTCCCGGGGGTACAGATACGCAGTATTTT. Amino acid sequence: CASSPRGPGGTDTQYF.

The table lists this clonotype with a few counts. The V call is TRBV2, the J call TRBJ2-7; the D gene is possibly TRBD2 (5 bases). Trimming pared 4 bases from V and 4 bases from J, leaving 14 bases between. Germline V lookup: CDR1 SNHLY, CDR2 FYNNEI. The CDR3 length is 14 residues. The CDR3 sequence: CASSVEGGRYEQYV. CDR3 sequence (DNA): TGTGCCAGCAGTGTTGAGGGCGGTCGATACGAGCAGTACGTC.

This rearrangement joins TRBV7-2 to TRBJ1-2; 8 bases are a match to TRBD1. Germline trimming cut 7 bases from V and 7 bases from J; bases unmatched to any gene: 8. The CDR3 length is 13 residues. CDR1 is SGHTA, CDR2 FQGNSA, per germline. The CDR3 DNA reads TGTGCCAGCAAACAACAGGGGGATGGTGGCTACACCTTC. It specifies CASKQQGDGGYTF.

The chain has TRBV10-3 and TRBJ1-2; TRBD1 is a possible D gene (5 bases). V shed 10 bases and J shed 7 bases, with 16 bases lying between them. This CDR3 has 12 residues. CDR1 and CDR2 from the germline V gene are ENHRY and SYGVKD. The CDR3 spells CATWGEGSGYTF. The CDR3 DNA sequence: TGTGCCACGTGGGGGGAGGGATCTGGCTACACCTTC.